The next 27 T cell receptor beta chains were all read from a single sample in a study of cytomegalovirus exposure and HLA in healthy donors. Using immunoSEQ multiplex PCR, the repertoire was profiled, and TCRdb retains in-frame clones only, with some absent. This repertoire shows about 160,000 clones, approximately 96% found once; its top ten account for roughly 1%. Sequenced: PBMCs. The receptors shown here come from a woman between 18 and 29 years old in good health and CMV-seronegative.

The genes are TRBV18 and TRBJ1-2; 9 bases fit TRBD1. The trim removed 3 bases at V and 3 bases at J, leaving 2 bases unmatched. The CDR3 covers 14 residues. Germline V gene lookup returns CDR1 KGHSH and CDR2 LQKENI. CDR3: CASSPRDRDYGYTF. Written as DNA, the CDR3 is TGTGCCAGCTCACCCCGGGACAGGGACTATGGCTACACCTTC.

V and J are TRBV6-6 and TRBJ1-5; D remains ambiguous. The length of the CDR3 is 13 residues. The V end was cut by 7 bases, the J end by 0 bases, with 7 bases between. CDR1 and CDR2 (germline): MNHNY, SVGAGI (reference sequence). The CDR3 DNA reads as TGTGCCAGCACCACAGATAGCAATCAGCCCCAGCATTTT. Its protein product is CASTTDSNQPQHF.

This clone was found once. The V gene is TRBV5-1, the J gene TRBJ2-1; 14 positions match TRBD2. Germline lookup yields CDR1 SGHRS and CDR2 YFSETQ. Trimming removed 1 base from V and 5 bases from J; junction bases left unmatched: 8. This CDR3 spans 18 amino acids. DNA for the CDR3: TGCGCCAGCAGCTTGCCCGGGACTAGCGGGGGAGGGAACAATGAGCAGTTCTTC. It specifies CASSLPGTSGGGNNEQFF.

V usage is TRBV7-8 and J usage is TRBJ2-7; 15 bases line up with TRBD2. V trimming: 6 bases; J trimming: 9 bases; junction bases outside the gene matches: 15. The CDR3 runs 17 residues. The germline V gene encodes CDR1 SGHVS and CDR2 FQNEAQ. The DNA of the CDR3 is TGTGCCAGCAGGTCATTCGAAGGACTAGCGGGGGGGGATGTGCAGTACTTC. Protein sequence: CASRSFEGLAGGDVQYF.

This clone was counted a few times. The J gene is TRBJ1-5, the V gene TRBV5-6, with a tentative D call TRBD1 (5 bases). There are 12 residues in the CDR3. Trimming took 4 bases from V and 6 from J, leaving 8 bases between them. The V gene's germline CDR1 is SGHDT and CDR2 YYEEEE. Here the CDR3 DNA reads TGTGCCAGCAGCACCGGGGGTCAGCCCCAGCATTTT. Translation gives CASSTGGQPQHF.

This clone was picked up one time. The chain couples TRBV9 to TRBJ1-6; 7 bases agree with TRBD1. The CDR3 spans 15 residues. Germline loops: CDR1 SGDLS, CDR2 YYNGEE. V shed 3 bases and J 5 bases; nucleotides not matched to a gene: 5. CDR3 DNA sequence: TGTGCCAGCAGCGCCCAACAGGGGAATAATTCACCCCTCCACTTT. Translating it yields CASSAQQGNNSPLHF.

The chain combines TRBV7-9 with TRBJ1-1; 8 bases agree with TRBD1. The V segment lost 5 bases and the J segment 2 bases; nucleotides outside the gene matches: 16. The CDR3 runs to 18 residues. Germline V gene lookup returns CDR1 SEHNR and CDR2 FQNEAQ (reference sequence). CDR3 DNA: TGTGCCAGCAGCCTCCGAACCAAAAAGGACAGGGCCAACACTGAAGCTTTCTTT. Its protein product is CASSLRTKKDRANTEAFF.

The rearrangement joins TRBV9 to TRBJ2-7; 7 positions agree with TRBD2. The V and J ends lost 4 bases and 2 bases, in that order; junction bases with no gene match: 9. The CDR3 loop spans 15 amino acids. Germline CDR1 SGDLS, CDR2 YYNGEE. This chain's CDR3 is CASSLVPSGTYEQYF. The CDR3 DNA is TGTGCCAGCAGCTTAGTCCCTAGCGGCACCTACGAGCAGTACTTC.

This chain uses TRBV4-1 with TRBJ2-3, with 10 bases that match TRBD2. This CDR3 region has 16 residues. V was clipped by 5 bases and J by 0 bases; unmatched bases: 5. Germline CDR1 reads MGHRA; CDR2 reads YSYEKL. The CDR3 here is CASSISGGTSTDTQYF. CDR3 bases: TGCGCCAGCAGCATTAGCGGGGGGACTAGCACAGATACGCAGTATTTT.

The CDR3 nucleotides are TGTGCCAGCAGCTTACGACAACGCTCCTATAATTCACCCCTCCACTTT. It yields the protein CASSLRQRSYNSPLHF. The chain links TRBV7-6 to TRBJ1-6; the D is unclear. Germline CDR1 and CDR2: SGHVS and FNYEAQ. V shed 2 bases and J shed 0 bases, with 8 bases lying between them. The CDR3 spans 16 residues.

This clone was counted a few times. This chain uses TRBV12-5 with TRBJ1-6, with D possibly matching TRBD1 (5 bases). The CDR3 is 14 residues long. V was pared by 6 bases and J by 10 bases, with 16 bases between. The germline gives CDR1 LGHNT, CDR2 FRNRAP. CDR3 in amino acids: CASGPRQGGSPLHF. For the CDR3, the DNA is TGTGCTAGTGGCCCCAGGCAGGGTGGATCACCCCTCCACTTT. Filled out from reference TRBV12-5 and TRBJ1-6, the complete variable domain reads DARVTQTPRHKVTEMGQEVTMRCQPILGHNTVFWYRQTMMQGLELLAYFRNRAPLDDSGMPKDRFSAEMPDATLATLKIQPSEPRDSAVYFCASGPRQGGSPLHFGNGTRLTVT.

The chain links TRBV5-4 to TRBJ2-1, with TRBD2 as a possible D gene (6 bases). V shed 1 base and J shed 7 bases, with 12 bases lying between them. This CDR3 spans 14 amino acids. Germline loops: CDR1 SGHNT, CDR2 YYREEE (reference sequence). The CDR3 is CASSLSLARNEQFF. The DNA for the CDR3 is TGTGCCAGCAGCTTGAGTCTAGCGAGGAATGAGCAGTTCTTC.

J is TRBJ1-4 and V is TRBV2; D gene ambiguous. Germline V gives CDR1 SNHLY, CDR2 FYNNEI. V was shortened by 8 bases and J by 5 bases, with 12 bases between the two germline ends. The CDR3 runs to 13 residues. The DNA of the CDR3 is TGTGCCAGCTACGACCGACTGAATGAAAAACTGTTTTTT. Its protein product is CASYDRLNEKLFF.

The rearrangement links TRBV19 to TRBJ2-1; maybe TRBD2 (5 bases). CDR3 size: 11 residues. Germline loops: CDR1 LNHDA, CDR2 SQIVND (reference sequence). Deletions cut 8 bases from V and 8 bases from J, with 10 bases between. The CDR3 coding sequence is TGTGCCAGTTCCCTGGACTATGAGCAGTTCTTC. Amino acids: CASSLDYEQFF.

This clone was detected only once. The rearrangement joins TRBV25-1 to TRBJ1-1; 11 bases map to TRBD1. There are 18 residues in the CDR3. Trimming at V came to 4 bases and at J to 0 bases, leaving 10 bases not matched to a gene. From germline, CDR1 is MGHDK and CDR2 SYGVNS. The CDR3 region has the DNA TGTGCCAGCAGTGGGGGGAGGGACAGGGGGTTCATGAACACTGAAGCTTTCTTT. As protein: CASSGGRDRGFMNTEAFF.

The chain has TRBV18 and TRBJ2-1; 8 positions match TRBD1. Looked up from germline, CDR1 is KGHSH and CDR2 is LQKENI. The CDR3 runs to 16 residues. V lost 1 base, J lost 6 bases, and 8 bases stayed unmatched. The CDR3 region is CASSPRPGQAINEQFF. In DNA, the CDR3 is TGTGCCAGCTCACCACGACCGGGACAGGCAATCAATGAGCAGTTCTTC. The variable domain in full, completed from reference TRBV18 and TRBJ2-1, reads NAGVMQNPRHLVRRRGQEARLRCSPMKGHSHVYWYRQLPEEGLKFMVYLQKENIIDESGMPKERFSAEFPKEGPSILRIQQVVRGDSAAYFCASSPRPGQAINEQFFGPGTRLTVL.

This chain joins TRBV6-5 and TRBJ1-2; possibly TRBD1 for D (5 bases). V was clipped by 5 bases and J by 1 base, with 14 bases between them. Germline V gene data show CDR1 as MNHEY and CDR2 as SVGAGI. This CDR3 has 15 amino acids. The CDR3: CASSTPGRGNYGYTF. CDR3 bases: TGTGCCAGCAGTACGCCGGGGAGGGGTAACTATGGCTACACCTTC.

The gene calls are TRBV6-5 and TRBJ2-3, with D possibly TRBD1 on 6 matching bases. The CDR3 contains 14 residues. Trimming stripped 4 bases from V and 0 bases from J, with 8 bases between. Per germline, CDR1 MNHEY and CDR2 SVGAGI. The CDR3 DNA is TGTGCCAGCAGTTTGGGACACAGCACAGATACGCAGTATTTT. Its protein product is CASSLGHSTDTQYF.

The chain couples TRBV2 to TRBJ2-2; 10 bases fit TRBD2. V shed 7 bases, J shed 0 bases, and the junction held 8 bases outside the gene matches. CDR3 length: 17 amino acids. Germline values: CDR1 SNHLY, CDR2 FYNNEI. In DNA, the CDR3 is TGTGCCAGCAAACGGGGTAGCGGGGGGACGAACACCGGGGAGCTGTTTTTT. Translated, it gives CASKRGSGGTNTGELFF.

This chain uses TRBV5-1 with TRBJ1-4; no firm D call. This CDR3 has 16 amino acids. Germline V gene data show CDR1 as SGHRS and CDR2 as YFSETQ. The V and J ends lost 0 bases and 4 bases respectively, with 13 bases between them. This CDR3 is CASSLAPGSYNEKLFF. CDR3 nucleotide sequence: TGCGCCAGCAGCTTGGCCCCGGGGTCCTATAATGAAAAACTGTTTTTT.

The CDR3 region is CASSPRQGYTEAFF. The CDR3 DNA sequence: TGTGCCAGCAGCCCGCGACAGGGATACACTGAAGCTTTCTTT. The chain links TRBV7-6 to TRBJ1-1; 7 nucleotides match TRBD1. CDR1 and CDR2 (germline): SGHVS, FNYEAQ. With 5 bases clipped from V and 3 bases from J, the junction kept 6 bases outside the gene matches. The CDR3 sequence is 14 residues long. Using reference TRBV7-6 and TRBJ1-1 for the parts outside the CDR3, the full variable domain is GAGVSQSPRYKVTKRGQDVALRCDPISGHVSLYWYRQALGQGPEFLTYFNYEAQQDKSGLPNDRFSAERPEGSISTLTIQRTEQRDSAMYRCASSPRQGYTEAFFGQGTRLTVV.

The CDR3 here is CASSVEGRGGDTQYF. The CDR3 DNA reads as TGTGCCAGCAGCGTAGAGGGGCGGGGGGGAGATACGCAGTATTTT. V gene TRBV9 combines with J gene TRBJ2-3; 9 bases map to TRBD2. In germline, CDR1 is SGDLS, CDR2 YYNGEE. This CDR3 has 15 amino acids. V dropped 0 bases and J dropped 5; count of bases not matched to a gene: 4.

The chain links TRBV5-6 to TRBJ1-1; 9 positions match TRBD1. The CDR3 is 16 residues long. J was trimmed by 3 bases and V by 3 bases; bases with no gene match: 9. The germline V gene has CDR1 SGHDT and CDR2 YYEEEE. The CDR3 DNA is TGTGCCAGCAGCTCGAATGCGGGACAGGGTTACACTGAAGCTTTCTTT. Its translation: CASSSNAGQGYTEAFF.

The chain links TRBV29-1 to TRBJ1-1; maybe TRBD1 (6 bases). Per germline, CDR1 SQVTM and CDR2 ANQGSEA. There are 14 residues in the CDR3. Trimming took 4 bases from V and 2 from J, leaving 14 bases between them. The CDR3 loop reads CSVAQIGGNTEAFF. The DNA of the CDR3 is TGCAGCGTTGCACAGATAGGGGGAAACACTGAAGCTTTCTTT.

The gene calls are TRBV7-2 and TRBJ1-5; D gene uncertain. Germline loops: CDR1 SGHTA, CDR2 FQGNSA. V lost 5 bases and J 4 bases, leaving 15 bases between the germline ends. This CDR3 has 15 residues. The CDR3 sequence: CASSHAPRGNQPQHF. As DNA, the CDR3 is TGTGCCAGCAGCCACGCCCCTAGAGGGAATCAGCCCCAGCATTTT. The variable domain in full, completed from reference TRBV7-2 and TRBJ1-5, reads GAGVSQSPSNKVTEKGKDVELRCDPISGHTALYWYRQSLGQGLEFLIYFQGNSAPDKSGLPSDRFSAERTGGSVSTLTIQRTQQEDSAVYLCASSHAPRGNQPQHFGDGTRLSIL.

The chain links TRBV5-1 to TRBJ1-1; a possible D gene is TRBD1 (5 bases). Trimming left V 4 bases short and J 1 base short, with 14 bases between. Germline CDR1 reads SGHRS; CDR2 reads YFSETQ. The CDR3 is 15 amino acids. The CDR3 here is CASSPRDSTNTEAFF. The DNA for the CDR3 is TGCGCCAGCAGCCCACGGGACTCCACGAACACTGAAGCTTTCTTT.

The chain joins TRBV5-5 to TRBJ2-2; 7 positions match TRBD1. The CDR3 spans 15 residues. The V gene's germline CDR1 is SGHKS and CDR2 YYEKEE (reference sequence). The junction had 8 bases not matched to a gene; V was cut back by 5 bases and J by 4 bases. The DNA for the CDR3 is TGTGCCAGCAGTTCACGGGACAGAGCCACCGGGGAGCTGTTTTTT. Amino acids: CASSSRDRATGELFF.